The 28 T cell receptor beta chains presented below share a single source sample, sequenced in a study of blood T cell repertoires in COVID-19. The protocol was immunoSEQ multiplex PCR, while the TCRdb copy is restricted to in-frame clones and leaves out a portion. This sample has about 45,000 clones, with about 85% found just once. The source material was peripheral blood. These TCRs come from a man in his forties or fifties with active COVID-19.

V and J are TRBV19 and TRBJ2-6; D not certain. Trimming took off 6 bases at V and 0 bases at J, with 9 bases between the two ends. The CDR3 runs 15 residues. Germline CDR1 and CDR2: LNHDA and SQIVND (reference sequence). For the CDR3, the DNA is TGTGCCAGTAGCAGATTAATCTCTGGGGCCAACGTCCTGACTTTC. Amino acid sequence: CASSRLISGANVLTF.

The V and J genes are TRBV28 and TRBJ2-5, with TRBD1 identical over 8 bases. Losses at the gene ends were 1 base for V and 4 bases for J; bases not matched to a gene: 17. The CDR3 runs 19 residues. Germline values: CDR1 MDHEN, CDR2 SYDVKM. The chain's CDR3 is CASSLSPGQGIVRRETQYF. The CDR3 DNA is TGTGCCAGCAGTTTATCCCCCGGACAGGGCATTGTAAGGAGAGAGACCCAGTACTTC.

V usage is TRBV6-5 and J usage is TRBJ2-4; 7 bases fit TRBD2. J gave up 0 bases and V 5 bases, and 4 bases lay outside the gene matches. Germline-derived CDR1 and CDR2 are MNHEY and SVGAGI. This CDR3 spans 15 amino acids. The CDR3 region is CASSQRDPAKNIQYF. For the CDR3, the DNA is TGTGCCAGCAGTCAGCGGGACCCAGCCAAAAACATTCAGTACTTC.

The chain couples TRBV29-1 to TRBJ2-7; 7 bases align to TRBD1. The CDR3 sequence is 14 residues long. Germline V CDR1 and CDR2: SQVTM, ANQGSEA. Losses at the gene ends were 4 bases for V and 2 bases for J; bases not matched to a gene: 8. CDR3 loop: CSVAAAGGAYEQYF. The CDR3 DNA reads TGCAGCGTTGCGGCGGCAGGGGGTGCCTACGAGCAGTACTTC.

V usage is TRBV30 and J usage is TRBJ2-7; D might be TRBD2 (5 bases). Germline loops: CDR1 GTSNPN, CDR2 SVGIG (reference sequence). CDR3 length equals 15 residues. Trimming took 4 bases from V and 4 from J, leaving 20 bases between them. The CDR3 DNA reads as TGTGCCTGGAATAGAGGTCCCCGGGGAAGGTACGAGCAGTACTTC. This sequence encodes CAWNRGPRGRYEQYF.

The gene calls are TRBV5-5 and TRBJ2-3; TRBD2 matches 14 bases. J gave up 3 bases and V 4 bases, and 4 bases lay outside the gene matches. The CDR3 consists of 16 residues. The germline V gene has CDR1 SGHKS and CDR2 YYEKEE (reference sequence). The CDR3 nucleotides are TGTGCCAGCAGCCCGGGACTAGCGGGGGCGACAGATACGCAGTATTTT. It encodes CASSPGLAGATDTQYF.

J is TRBJ1-2 and V is TRBV29-1, with D possibly matching TRBD1 (5 bases). CDR1 SQVTM and CDR2 ANQGSEA come from the germline V gene. This CDR3 region has 12 residues. The CDR3 DNA is TGCAGTATCTCGCTAGGGGACTATGGCTACACCTTC. It is translated as CSISLGDYGYTF.

The chain links TRBV2 to TRBJ2-1; 15 bases align to TRBD2. This CDR3 comprises 15 residues. Germline loops: CDR1 SNHLY, CDR2 FYNNEI. The V gene end was trimmed by 4 bases and the J gene end by 10 bases; junction bases not matched to a gene: 5. CDR3 sequence reads: CASSGGLAGGGEQFF. The CDR3 DNA reads as TGTGCCAGCAGTGGGGGACTAGCGGGAGGTGGCGAGCAGTTCTTC.

J is TRBJ2-1 and V is TRBV3-1 (or the pseudogene TRBV3-2); 9 positions agree with TRBD1. The J segment lost 5 bases and the V segment lost 2 bases, leaving 10 bases of the junction unmatched. This CDR3 region has 17 residues. Germline CDR1 reads LGHDT; CDR2 reads YNNKEL (reference sequence). The CDR3 DNA reads TGTGCCAGCAGCCAAAAACTCACAGGGGGCCGAAACAATGAGCAGTTCTTC. This codes for CASSQKLTGGRNNEQFF.

The chain joins TRBV6-2 or TRBV6-3 to TRBJ2-5, with 8 positions matching TRBD2. The CDR3 spans 12 residues. The trim removed 5 bases at V and 5 bases at J, leaving 1 base unmatched. CDR1 is MNHEY and CDR2 is SVGEGT in the germline V gene. The CDR3 sequence is CASSTGGETQYF. The CDR3, as DNA: TGTGCCAGCAGTACGGGGGGGGAGACCCAGTACTTC.

J is TRBJ1-6 and V is TRBV2; possible D gene TRBD1, 5 bases. Trimming left V 3 bases short and J 5 bases short, with 11 bases between. The length of the CDR3 is 15 residues. Germline V gives CDR1 SNHLY, CDR2 FYNNEI. The DNA of the CDR3 is TGTGCCAGCAGTGATTTTGCCAGGGATAATTCACCCCTCCACTTT. Protein sequence: CASSDFARDNSPLHF.

The chain has TRBV9 and TRBJ2-5; D may be TRBD1 (6 bases). CDR1 is SGDLS and CDR2 is YYNGEE in the germline V gene. The CDR3 spans 15 residues. The V gene lost 2 bases and the J gene lost 4 bases, with 15 bases spanning the gap. CDR3 DNA sequence: TGTGCCAGCAGCGTTCGTGGGGACACCAGAGAGACCCAGTACTTC. Protein sequence: CASSVRGDTRETQYF.

The chain recombines TRBV10-3 with TRBJ2-2; weak D call: TRBD1 (5 bases). Germline V gene data show CDR1 as ENHRY and CDR2 as SYGVKD. V lost 2 bases and J lost 0, with 7 bases in between. This CDR3 has 15 residues. In DNA, the CDR3 is TGTGCCATCAGTGAGGCAGGGACGAACACCGGGGAGCTGTTTTTT. Translated, it gives CAISEAGTNTGELFF.

The V call is TRBV5-1, the J call TRBJ2-2; 7 positions agree with TRBD1. This CDR3 spans 14 amino acids. The germline CDR1 and CDR2 sequences are SGHRS and YFSETQ. The V and J ends lost 9 bases and 7 bases, in that order; junction bases with no gene match: 12. CDR3 residues: CATSSGTAVGELFF. The CDR3 bases are TGCGCCACTTCATCCGGGACAGCAGTCGGGGAGCTGTTTTTT. Variable domain in full (rest from reference TRBV5-1 and TRBJ2-2): KAGVTQTPRYLIKTRGQQVTLSCSPISGHRSVSWYQQTPGQGLQFLFEYFSETQRNKGNFPGRFSGRQFSNSRSEMNVSTLELGDSALYLCATSSGTAVGELFFGEGSRLTVL.

The chain recombines TRBV6-1 with TRBJ2-5; 7 bases are a match to TRBD1. With 2 bases clipped from V and 5 bases from J, the junction kept 11 bases outside the gene matches. This CDR3 has 16 amino acids. The germline V gene encodes CDR1 MNHNS and CDR2 SASEGT. In nucleotides, the CDR3 is TGTGCCAGCAGTGAACCATGGGACAGTAGGAGGGAGACCCAGTACTTC. This encodes CASSEPWDSRRETQYF.

The chain employs TRBV29-1 and TRBJ1-5; D unclear. This CDR3 has 13 amino acids. Germline loops: CDR1 SQVTM, CDR2 ANQGSEA. Trimming cost V 6 bases and J 7 bases, with 16 bases left between them. The CDR3 spells CSVLGSVGQPQHF. The CDR3, as DNA: TGCAGCGTCCTGGGGAGCGTGGGACAGCCCCAGCATTTT.

This CDR3 reads CASRKDRRNTEAFF. CDR3 sequence (DNA): TGTGCCAGCAGGAAGGACAGGCGGAACACTGAAGCTTTCTTT. The chain combines TRBV27 with TRBJ1-1, with TRBD1 matching 7 bases. Germline-derived CDR1 and CDR2 are MNHEY and SMNVEV (reference sequence). V lost 6 bases and J lost 1; bases outside the gene matches: 5. CDR3 size: 14 residues.

Details on this clone: Germline is not matched at one junction end, which may reflect a read error. This chain connects TRBV7-3 to TRBJ2-2, with a tentative D call TRBD2 (5 bases). The CDR3 contains 14 residues. Per the germline V gene, CDR1 is SGHTA and CDR2 is FQGTGA. CDR3 loop: CASSITRNTGELFF. As DNA, the CDR3 is TGTGCCAGCAGCATAACTAGGAACACCGGGGAGCTGTTTTTT.

J is TRBJ1-1 and V is TRBV3-1 (or the pseudogene TRBV3-2), with D perhaps matching TRBD1 (5 bases). Germline V lookup: CDR1 LGHDT, CDR2 YNNKEL (reference sequence). Trimming removed 1 base at V and 5 bases at J, with 14 bases between. This CDR3 comprises 15 residues. The CDR3 DNA reads as TGTGCCAGCAGCCAAGGAGACAGAGCGAGGACTGAAGCTTTCTTT. This encodes CASSQGDRARTEAFF.

The gene calls are TRBV11-1 and TRBJ2-1; D is ambiguous. The ends were cut back, 2 bases at V and 6 bases at J, with 14 bases in the middle. Germline V CDR1 and CDR2: SGHAT, FQDESV (reference sequence). The CDR3 loop spans 15 amino acids. Written as DNA, the CDR3 is TGTGCCAGCAGCTTATGGCAGCGCTCGGTCAATGAGCAGTTCTTC. Translation gives CASSLWQRSVNEQFF.

This chain links TRBV6-4 with TRBJ1-5; 7 bases are shared with TRBD1. Germline CDR1 reads MRHNA; CDR2 reads SNTAGT. J lost 6 bases, V lost 3 bases, and 5 bases had no gene match. The CDR3 has 14 amino acids. CDR3 nucleotide sequence: TGTGCCAGCAGTGAGAGGCCAGGGGGTCAGCCCCAGCATTTT. Translation: CASSERPGGQPQHF.

With respect to this clone: Relative to the germline gene, one junction end is altered; a read error may explain this. The chain is built from TRBV5-1 and TRBJ2-5; possibly TRBD2 for D (6 bases). Germline lookup yields CDR1 SGHRS and CDR2 YFSETQ. There are 14 residues in the CDR3. The CDR3 nucleotides are TGCGCCAGCGGCTTGGGGACTCCGGAGGGGACCCAGTACTTC. Protein sequence: CASGLGTPEGTQYF.

This chain connects TRBV9 to TRBJ1-2; perhaps TRBD1 as D (6 bases). This CDR3 is 16 amino acids long. V lost 2 bases to trimming and J lost 3 bases, with 17 bases between them. The germline V gene encodes CDR1 SGDLS and CDR2 YYNGEE. The CDR3 is CASSVSRGGTDYGYTF. CDR3 in DNA: TGTGCCAGCAGCGTTTCGCGGGGGGGCACGGACTATGGCTACACCTTC.

This clone was counted once. V and J are TRBV7-2 and TRBJ1-6, with D hard to call. Germline CDR1 and CDR2: SGHTA and FQGNSA. CDR3 length: 16 amino acids. V shed 8 bases and J shed 2 bases, with 16 bases lying between them. CDR3 residues: CASQRFPKAYNSPLHF. The CDR3 DNA sequence: TGTGCCAGCCAGAGGTTCCCCAAGGCCTATAATTCACCCCTCCACTTT. Combining the CDR3 with reference TRBV7-2 and TRBJ1-6 gives the whole variable domain GAGVSQSPSNKVTEKGKDVELRCDPISGHTALYWYRQSLGQGLEFLIYFQGNSAPDKSGLPSDRFSAERTGGSVSTLTIQRTQQEDSAVYLCASQRFPKAYNSPLHFGNGTRLTVT.

The V gene is TRBV7-2, the J gene TRBJ2-7, with D perhaps matching TRBD2 (6 bases). This CDR3 has 14 amino acids. Germline-derived CDR1 and CDR2 are SGHTA and FQGNSA. Trimming removed 4 bases from V and 3 bases from J, with 13 bases in between. Written as DNA, the CDR3 is TGTGCCAGCAGCTCGGGCCTAGCGAACTACGAGCAGTACTTC. Translated, it gives CASSSGLANYEQYF.

The rearrangement uses TRBV10-3 and TRBJ2-7, with TRBD1 matching over 11 bases. Germline V gene lookup returns CDR1 ENHRY and CDR2 SYGVKD. The length of the CDR3 is 16 residues. Trimming took 0 bases from V and 1 from J; bases not matched to a gene: 2. This CDR3 is CAISESGTGGSYEQYF. The CDR3 DNA reads TGTGCCATCAGTGAGTCGGGGACAGGGGGTTCCTACGAGCAGTACTTC.

The CDR3 loop reads CASSLARYAGDTQYF. DNA for the CDR3: TGTGCCAGCAGCTTAGCGAGATACGCAGGGGATACGCAGTATTTT. The J gene is TRBJ2-3, the V gene TRBV7-6; a weak D match, TRBD1 (5 bases). V was cut by 0 bases and J by 6 bases, with 13 bases left in between. The CDR3 length is 15 residues. Germline lookup yields CDR1 SGHVS and CDR2 FNYEAQ.

The chain joins TRBV5-1 to TRBJ2-1, with TRBD2 matching 10 bases. This CDR3 comprises 16 residues. CDR1 SGHRS and CDR2 YFSETQ come from the germline V gene. Losses at the gene ends were 2 bases for V and 6 bases for J; bases not matched to a gene: 8. CDR3 in amino acids: CASSLVAGGHSNEQFF. CDR3 coding DNA: TGCGCCAGCAGCTTAGTAGCGGGGGGCCATTCCAATGAGCAGTTCTTC. Full variable domain (outside the CDR3, taken from reference TRBV5-1 and TRBJ2-1): KAGVTQTPRYLIKTRGQQVTLSCSPISGHRSVSWYQQTPGQGLQFLFEYFSETQRNKGNFPGRFSGRQFSNSRSEMNVSTLELGDSALYLCASSLVAGGHSNEQFFGPGTRLTVL.